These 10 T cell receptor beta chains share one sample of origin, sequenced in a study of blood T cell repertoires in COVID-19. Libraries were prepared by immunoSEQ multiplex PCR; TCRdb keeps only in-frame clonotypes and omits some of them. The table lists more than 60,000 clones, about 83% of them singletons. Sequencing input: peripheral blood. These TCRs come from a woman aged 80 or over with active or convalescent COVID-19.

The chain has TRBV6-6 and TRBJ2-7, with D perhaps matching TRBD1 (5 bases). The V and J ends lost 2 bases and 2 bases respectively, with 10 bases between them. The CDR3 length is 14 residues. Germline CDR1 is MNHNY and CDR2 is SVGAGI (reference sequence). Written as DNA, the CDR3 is TGTGCCAGCAGTTACCTCGGACACCCCTACGAGCAGTACTTC. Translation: CASSYLGHPYEQYF.

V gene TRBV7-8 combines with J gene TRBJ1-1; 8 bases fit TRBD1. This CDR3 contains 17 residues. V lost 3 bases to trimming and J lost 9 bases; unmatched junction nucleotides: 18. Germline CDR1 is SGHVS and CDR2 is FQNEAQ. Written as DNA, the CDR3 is TGTGCCAGCAGCTTCCAAAGAATAACAGGGGGGGGAGAACAAGCTTTCTTT. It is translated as CASSFQRITGGGEQAFF.

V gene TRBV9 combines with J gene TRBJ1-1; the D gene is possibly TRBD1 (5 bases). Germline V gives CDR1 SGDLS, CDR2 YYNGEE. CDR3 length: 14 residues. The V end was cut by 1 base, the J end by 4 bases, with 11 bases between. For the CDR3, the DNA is TGTGCCAGCAGCGTAAATAGGGGTGGCACTGAAGCTTTCTTT. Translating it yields CASSVNRGGTEAFF.

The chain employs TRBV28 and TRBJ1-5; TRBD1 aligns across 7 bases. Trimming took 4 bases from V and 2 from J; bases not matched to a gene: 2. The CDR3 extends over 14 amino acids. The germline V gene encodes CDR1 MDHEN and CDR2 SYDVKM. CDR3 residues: CASSSTGGNQPQHF. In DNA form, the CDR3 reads TGTGCCAGCAGTTCTACAGGGGGCAATCAGCCCCAGCATTTT.

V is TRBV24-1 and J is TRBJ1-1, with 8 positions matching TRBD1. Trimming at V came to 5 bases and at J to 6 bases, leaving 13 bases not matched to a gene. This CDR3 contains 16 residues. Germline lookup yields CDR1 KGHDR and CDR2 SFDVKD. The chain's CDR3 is CATSAGQGMGIAEAFF. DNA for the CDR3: TGTGCCACCAGTGCAGGACAGGGAATGGGTATCGCTGAAGCTTTCTTT.

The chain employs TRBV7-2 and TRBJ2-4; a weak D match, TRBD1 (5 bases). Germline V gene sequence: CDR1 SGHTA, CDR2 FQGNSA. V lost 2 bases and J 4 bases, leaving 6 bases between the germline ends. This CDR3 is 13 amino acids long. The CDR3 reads CASSLRGKNIQYF. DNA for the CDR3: TGTGCCAGCAGCTTAAGGGGTAAAAACATTCAGTACTTC.

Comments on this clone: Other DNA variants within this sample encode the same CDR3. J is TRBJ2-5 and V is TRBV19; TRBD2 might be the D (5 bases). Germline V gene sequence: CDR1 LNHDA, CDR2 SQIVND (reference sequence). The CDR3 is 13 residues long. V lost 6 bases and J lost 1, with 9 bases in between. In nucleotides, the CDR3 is TGTGCCAGTAGGGACCGGGGCCAAGAGACCCAGTACTTC. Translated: CASRDRGQETQYF.

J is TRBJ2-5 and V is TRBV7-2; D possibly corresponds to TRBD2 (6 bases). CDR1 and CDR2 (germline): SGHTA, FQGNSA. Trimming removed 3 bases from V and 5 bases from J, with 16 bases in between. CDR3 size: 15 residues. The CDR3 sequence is CASSFSAVGGETQYF. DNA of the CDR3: TGTGCCAGCAGCTTTTCCGCGGTAGGAGGGGAGACCCAGTACTTC.

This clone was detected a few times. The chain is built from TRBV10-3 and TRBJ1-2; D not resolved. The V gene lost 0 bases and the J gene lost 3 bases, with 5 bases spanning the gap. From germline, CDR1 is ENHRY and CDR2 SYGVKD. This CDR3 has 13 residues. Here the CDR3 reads CAISESPYYGYTF. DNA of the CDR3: TGTGCCATCAGTGAGTCCCCCTACTATGGCTACACCTTC.

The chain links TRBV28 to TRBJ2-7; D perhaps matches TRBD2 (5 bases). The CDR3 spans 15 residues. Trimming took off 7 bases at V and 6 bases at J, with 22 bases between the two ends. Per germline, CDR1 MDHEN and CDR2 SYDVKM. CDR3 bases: TGTGCCAGCACCGGACTGGGTGGGAGACCCGTCGAGCAGTACTTC. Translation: CASTGLGGRPVEQYF.